The present entry profiles one T cell receptor (beta chain) with its context. The antigen is not known. This record comes from a study of OX40 agonist ivuxolimab in advanced cancers. Study conclusions and caveats: The mean number of expanded clones was higher in CD8+ T cells than in CD4+. Among the nonresponders, some also had low normalized T-cell clonal expansion. Dosing at 0.1 to 3.0 mg/kg was accompanied by clonal expansion of CD4+ and CD8+ blood T cells by week 6.

Method: immunoSEQ multiplex PCR; TCRdb's copy keeps in-frame clones and lacks some. The sample carries 23,000 or so clones, around nine tenths recorded once. The CDR3 covers 14 residues. Trimming took 6 bases from V and 3 from J, leaving 12 bases between them. Germline V lookup: CDR1 MGHDK, CDR2 SYGVNS. This TCR came from an adult with an advanced solid tumor such as melanoma, head and neck, liver or kidney cancer. Sequenced here: CD4+ or CD8+ T cells sorted from blood, sampled in a trial of the OX40 agonist ivuxolimab. The rearrangement joins TRBV25-1 to TRBJ1-5; TRBD1 might be the D (5 bases). CDR3 protein: CASRSSGYNQPQHF. CDR3 nucleotide sequence: TGTGCCAGCAGGAGTTCAGGGTACAATCAGCCCCAGCATTTT. Variable domain in full (rest from reference TRBV25-1 and TRBJ1-5): EADIYQTPRYLVIGTGKKITLECSQTMGHDKMYWYQQDPGMELHLIHYSYGVNSTEKGDLSSESTVSRIRTEHFPLTLESARPSHTSQYLCASRSSGYNQPQHFGDGTRLSIL.